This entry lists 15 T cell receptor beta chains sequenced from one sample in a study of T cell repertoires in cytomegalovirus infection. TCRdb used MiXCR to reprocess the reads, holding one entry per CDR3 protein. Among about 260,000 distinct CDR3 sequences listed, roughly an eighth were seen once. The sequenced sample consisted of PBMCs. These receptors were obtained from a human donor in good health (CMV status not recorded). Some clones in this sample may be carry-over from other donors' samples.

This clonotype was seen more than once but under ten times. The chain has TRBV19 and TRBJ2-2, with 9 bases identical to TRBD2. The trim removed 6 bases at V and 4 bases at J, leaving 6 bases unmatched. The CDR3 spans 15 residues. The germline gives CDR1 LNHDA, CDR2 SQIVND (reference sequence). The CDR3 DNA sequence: TGTGCCAGTAGGGTTGCGGGGGGGCCCACCGGGGAGCTGTTTTTT. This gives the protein CASRVAGGPTGELFF.

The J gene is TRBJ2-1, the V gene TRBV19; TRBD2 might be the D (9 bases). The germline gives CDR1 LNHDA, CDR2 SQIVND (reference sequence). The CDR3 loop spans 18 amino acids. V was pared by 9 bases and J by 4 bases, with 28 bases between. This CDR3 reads CARWPAGQGLADYNEQFF. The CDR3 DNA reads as TGTGCCAGATGGCCCGCTGGACAGGGACTAGCAGATTACAATGAGCAGTTCTTC. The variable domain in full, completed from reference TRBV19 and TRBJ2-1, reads DGGITQSPKYLFRKEGQNVTLSCEQNLNHDAMYWYRQDPGQGLRLIYYSQIVNDFQKGDIAEGYSVSREKKESFPLTVTSAQKNPTAFYLCARWPAGQGLADYNEQFFGPGTRLTVL.

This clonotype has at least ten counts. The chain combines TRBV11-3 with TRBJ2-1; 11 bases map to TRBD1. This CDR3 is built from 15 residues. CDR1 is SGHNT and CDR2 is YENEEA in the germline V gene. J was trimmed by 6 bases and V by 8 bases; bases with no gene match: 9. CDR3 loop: CASCHSGTGGNEQFF. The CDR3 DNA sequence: TGTGCCAGCTGCCACTCTGGGACAGGGGGCAATGAGCAGTTCTTC.

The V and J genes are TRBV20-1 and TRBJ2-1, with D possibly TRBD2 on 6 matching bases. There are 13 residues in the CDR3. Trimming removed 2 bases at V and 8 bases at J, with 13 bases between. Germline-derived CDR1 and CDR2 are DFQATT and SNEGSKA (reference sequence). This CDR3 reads CSARPLASHEQFF. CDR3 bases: TGCAGTGCTAGACCCCTAGCGTCCCATGAGCAGTTCTTC.

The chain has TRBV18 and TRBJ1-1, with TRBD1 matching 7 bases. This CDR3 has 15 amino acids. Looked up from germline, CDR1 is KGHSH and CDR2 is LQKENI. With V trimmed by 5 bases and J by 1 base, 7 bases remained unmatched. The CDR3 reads CASSSGGVTNTEAFF. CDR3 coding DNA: TGTGCCAGCTCATCAGGGGGGGTCACGAACACTGAAGCTTTCTTT.

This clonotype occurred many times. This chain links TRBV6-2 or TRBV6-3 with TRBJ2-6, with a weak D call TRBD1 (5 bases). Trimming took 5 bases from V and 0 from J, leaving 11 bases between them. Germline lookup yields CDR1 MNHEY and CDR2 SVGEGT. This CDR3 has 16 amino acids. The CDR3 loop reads CASSQLQVSGANVLTF. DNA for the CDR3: TGTGCCAGCAGTCAGCTACAGGTCTCTGGGGCCAACGTCCTGACTTTC.

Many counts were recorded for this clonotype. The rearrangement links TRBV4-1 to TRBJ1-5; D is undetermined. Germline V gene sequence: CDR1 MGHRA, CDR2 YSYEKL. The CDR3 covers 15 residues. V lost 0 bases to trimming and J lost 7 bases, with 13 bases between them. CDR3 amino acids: CASSQDDTAPQPQHF. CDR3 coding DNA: TGCGCCAGCAGCCAAGATGACACAGCACCCCAGCCCCAGCATTTT.

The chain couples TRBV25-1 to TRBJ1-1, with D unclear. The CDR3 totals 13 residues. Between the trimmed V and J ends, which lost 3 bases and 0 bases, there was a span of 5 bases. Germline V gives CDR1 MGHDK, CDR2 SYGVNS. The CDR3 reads CASSDGVNTEAFF. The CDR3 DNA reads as TGTGCCAGCAGTGACGGGGTGAACACTGAAGCTTTCTTT.

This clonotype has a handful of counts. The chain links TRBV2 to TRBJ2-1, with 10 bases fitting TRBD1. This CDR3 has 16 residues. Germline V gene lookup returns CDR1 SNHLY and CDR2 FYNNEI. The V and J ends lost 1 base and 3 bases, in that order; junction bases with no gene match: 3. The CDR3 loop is CASSEEGTGDYNEQFF. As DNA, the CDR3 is TGTGCCAGCAGTGAAGAGGGGACAGGGGACTACAATGAGCAGTTCTTC.

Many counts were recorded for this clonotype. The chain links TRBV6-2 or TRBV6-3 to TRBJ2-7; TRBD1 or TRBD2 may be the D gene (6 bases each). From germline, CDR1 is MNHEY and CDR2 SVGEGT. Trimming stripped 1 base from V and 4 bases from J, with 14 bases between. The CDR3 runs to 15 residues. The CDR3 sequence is CASSYYRGTQYEQYV. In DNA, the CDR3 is TGTGCCAGCAGTTACTACCGCGGGACACAATACGAGCAGTACGTC.

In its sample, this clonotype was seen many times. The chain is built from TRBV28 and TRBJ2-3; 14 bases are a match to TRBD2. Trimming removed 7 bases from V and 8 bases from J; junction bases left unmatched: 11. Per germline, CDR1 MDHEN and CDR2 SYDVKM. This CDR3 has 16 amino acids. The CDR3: CASTLTSGRAPGTQYF. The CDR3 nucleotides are TGTGCCAGCACCTTGACTAGCGGGAGGGCCCCGGGTACGCAGTATTTT.

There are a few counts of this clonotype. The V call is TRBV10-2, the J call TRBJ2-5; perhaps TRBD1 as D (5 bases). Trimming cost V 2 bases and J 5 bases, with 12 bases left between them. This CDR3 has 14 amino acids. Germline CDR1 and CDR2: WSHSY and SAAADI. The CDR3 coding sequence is TGCGCCAGCAGTGAGGTTAGCTGGGGCGAGACCCAGTACTTC. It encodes CASSEVSWGETQYF.

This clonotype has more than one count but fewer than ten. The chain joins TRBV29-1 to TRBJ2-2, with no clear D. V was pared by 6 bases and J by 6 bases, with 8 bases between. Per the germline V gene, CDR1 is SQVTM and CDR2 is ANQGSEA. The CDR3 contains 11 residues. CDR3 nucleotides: TGCAGCGTCCGCGACCCCGGGGAGCTGTTTTTT. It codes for CSVRDPGELFF.

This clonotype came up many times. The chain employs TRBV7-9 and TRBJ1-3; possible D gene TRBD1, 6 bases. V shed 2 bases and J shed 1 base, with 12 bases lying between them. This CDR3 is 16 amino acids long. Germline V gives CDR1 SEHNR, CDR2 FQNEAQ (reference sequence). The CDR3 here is CASSLKGTSSGNTIYF. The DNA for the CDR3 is TGTGCCAGCAGCTTAAAGGGGACATCGTCTGGAAACACCATATATTTT.

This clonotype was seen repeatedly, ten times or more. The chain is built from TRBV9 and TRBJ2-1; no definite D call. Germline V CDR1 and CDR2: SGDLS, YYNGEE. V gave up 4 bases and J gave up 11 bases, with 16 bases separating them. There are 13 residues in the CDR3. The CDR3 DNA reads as TGTGCCAGCAGCCCACCTCTTACACACCAGCAGTTCTTC. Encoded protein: CASSPPLTHQQFF.